These 11 T cell receptor beta chains share one sample of origin, sequenced in a study of blood T cell repertoires in COVID-19. Clones were sequenced by immunoSEQ multiplex PCR, and TCRdb holds only the in-frame ones, with some missing. The repertoire includes about 97,000 clones, over 75% of them detected once, and 1.5% to 2% sits in the top ten. Sequenced sample: peripheral blood. These receptors were taken from a man in his fifties or sixties with acute or convalescent COVID-19.

CDR3 residues: CSVEHMRNEQFF. The CDR3 nucleotides are TGCAGCGTTGAACACATGAGGAATGAGCAGTTCTTC. V and J are TRBV29-1 and TRBJ2-1; D is unclear. The germline CDR1 and CDR2 sequences are SQVTM and ANQGSEA. V lost 2 bases to trimming and J lost 7 bases, with 9 bases between them. CDR3 length: 12 residues.

CDR3 sequence reads: CASSRGGSGNTIYF. As DNA, the CDR3 is TGTGCCAGCAGTCGCGGTGGCTCTGGAAACACCATATATTTT. V and J are TRBV6-6 and TRBJ1-3; D not resolved. From germline, CDR1 is MNHNY and CDR2 SVGAGI (reference sequence). V was clipped by 5 bases and J by 0 bases, with 8 bases between them. This CDR3 has 14 residues.

The chain uses TRBV29-1 and TRBJ1-4; D gene uncertain. The V end was cut by 1 base, the J end by 8 bases, with 5 bases between. This CDR3 is built from 11 residues. Looked up from germline, CDR1 is SQVTM and CDR2 is ANQGSEA. CDR3 sequence: CSVEVREKLFF. The CDR3 coding sequence is TGCAGCGTTGAAGTACGGGAAAAACTGTTTTTT.

This CDR3 reads CASSQVRGPGEQYF. The CDR3 DNA is TGTGCCAGCAGCCAAGTAAGGGGCCCCGGCGAGCAGTACTTC. The V call is TRBV3-1 (or the pseudogene TRBV3-2), the J call TRBJ2-7, with D perhaps matching TRBD1 (5 bases). CDR1 is LGHDT, CDR2 YNNKEL, per germline (reference sequence). Trimming took off 1 base at V and 6 bases at J, with 13 bases between the two ends. CDR3 size: 14 residues.

V is TRBV3-1 (or the pseudogene TRBV3-2) and J is TRBJ2-7; D may be TRBD1 (5 bases). This CDR3 is built from 13 residues. Deletions cut 6 bases from V and 1 base from J, with 10 bases between. In germline, CDR1 is LGHDT, CDR2 YNNKEL (reference sequence). CDR3 in amino acids: CASRRTKSYEQYF. The CDR3 coding sequence is TGTGCCAGCAGGAGGACAAAATCCTACGAGCAGTACTTC.

With respect to this clone: The germline gene is not matched at one end of the junction; a read error may be the cause. This rearrangement joins TRBV5-1 to TRBJ1-1; D call uncertain. The CDR3 has 13 residues. CDR1 is SGHRS, CDR2 YFSETQ, per germline. CDR3 nucleotide sequence: TGCGCCAGCAGCTTGGAACTGAAGACTGAAGCTTTCTTT. Its protein is CASSLELKTEAFF.

In this sample, this clone turned up a few times. This CDR3 is CASSHEGYTEAFF. CDR3 DNA: TGTGCCAGCAGCCATGAGGGTTACACTGAAGCTTTCTTT. V gene TRBV6-5 combines with J gene TRBJ1-1, with D unclear. Germline V gene lookup returns CDR1 MNHEY and CDR2 SVGAGI. The CDR3 runs 13 residues. Trimming took off 6 bases at V and 3 bases at J, with 11 bases between the two ends.

V usage is TRBV5-8 and J usage is TRBJ1-2; 9 bases match TRBD1. This CDR3 has 16 amino acids. V was clipped by 3 bases and J by 4 bases; unmatched bases: 10. The V gene's germline CDR1 is SGHTS and CDR2 YDEGEE. The CDR3 DNA follows: TGTGCCAGCAGCTACTCATTTACAGGGGGCACCTATGGCTACACCTTC. Its protein is CASSYSFTGGTYGYTF.

The J gene is TRBJ1-1, the V gene TRBV3-1 (or the pseudogene TRBV3-2), with 9 positions matching TRBD1. V shed 4 bases and J 3 bases; nucleotides not matched to a gene: 6. The germline V gene has CDR1 LGHDT and CDR2 YNNKEL (reference sequence). This CDR3 region has 15 residues. DNA of the CDR3: TGTGCCAGCAGCCCTGACGGACAGGGGCACACTGAAGCTTTCTTT. It encodes CASSPDGQGHTEAFF.

The J gene is TRBJ1-2, the V gene TRBV10-1; possible D gene TRBD1, 5 bases. CDR1 and CDR2 from the germline V gene are WNHNN and SYGVQD (reference sequence). The CDR3 has 14 residues. V was trimmed by 3 bases and J by 4 bases, leaving 12 bases between them. In DNA, the CDR3 is TGCGCCAGCAGTGACCACAGGCCTCGCTATGGCTACACCTTC. This gives the protein CASSDHRPRYGYTF.

The rearrangement uses TRBV5-6 and TRBJ1-4; 11 bases match TRBD1. The CDR3 has 17 residues. Germline CDR1 is SGHDT and CDR2 is YYEEEE. With 4 bases clipped from V and 8 bases from J, the junction kept 13 bases outside the gene matches. CDR3 bases: TGTGCCAGCAGCCCCAGGACAGGGGGCGCGATGCCGGAAAAACTGTTTTTT. It is translated as CASSPRTGGAMPEKLFF. The full variable domain, its missing parts supplied by reference TRBV5-6 and TRBJ1-4, is DAGVTQSPTHLIKTRGQQVTLRCSPKSGHDTVSWYQQALGQGPQFIFQYYEEEERQRGNFPDRFSGHQFPNYSSELNVNALLLGDSALYLCASSPRTGGAMPEKLFFGSGTQLSVL.